The clone carrying this TCR beta chain showed up just once. Authors' data handling: Researchers report that nucleated cell counts were estimated from reference gene primer amplification. Libraries were prepared by immunoSEQ multiplex PCR; TCRdb keeps only in-frame clonotypes and omits some of them. That table gives V, J and clone size, and the DNA gave D and trimming. Among 200,000 to 300,000 clones listed, roughly nine tenths were seen once. This specimen comes from a study of blood T cell repertoires in COVID-19. Germline V gene lookup returns CDR1 MNHEY and CDR2 SVGAGI. V shed 2 bases and J shed 5 bases, with 15 bases lying between them. The CDR3 is made up of 15 amino acids.

Sequenced sample: peripheral blood. V usage is TRBV6-5 and J usage is TRBJ1-2; tentative D call: TRBD1 (6 bases). This clonotype originated in a man aged 55 to 69 who had recovered from COVID-19. The DNA of the CDR3 is TGTGCCAGCAGTTACGGCGGGGGCGATTGGTATGGCTACACCTTC. It is translated as CASSYGGGDWYGYTF.